This T cell receptor beta chain was profiled in a study of T-cell reconstitution after alpha-beta-depleted transplantation in children. Trimming took off 3 bases at V and 0 bases at J, with 15 bases between the two ends. Germline V gene lookup returns CDR1 DFQATT and CDR2 SNEGSKA (reference sequence). This CDR3 spans 15 amino acids. A TCRbeta library incorporating unique molecular identifiers was prepared. TCRdb called the PCR reads again in MiXCR, with one record for every CDR3 protein. The table records 280,000 or so distinct CDR3 sequences, roughly 11% of them present only once. Study-wide results and caveats: For some patients, TCRbeta diversity was high at day 60 because of recipient T cells and thymic progenitors that survived. Alpha-beta T cells present about two months after transplant were reported to originate from several hundred expanded graft clones. Most T-cell counts and diversity one year after the transplant came from T cells that were newly produced.

This clonotype was counted ten times or more. The antigen is not known. The sample in question was peripheral blood, obtained 180 days after TCRalphabeta/CD19-depleted stem cell transplant. This rearrangement joins TRBV20-1 to TRBJ2-7, with a tentative D call TRBD1 (5 bases). This clonotype originated in a male patient between 2 and 10 years old who had a stem cell transplant for chronic granulomatous disease, so the T cells may come from the graft donor. CDR3 nucleotides: TGCAGTGCTAGGATACCCTGGGGCAGCTCCTACGAGCAGTACTTC. Protein: CSARIPWGSSYEQYF.